This TCR beta chain was recovered during a study of identical twins. A single record per CDR3 protein comes from TCRdb applying MiXCR to the 5' RACE reads. The sample lists approximately 700,000 distinct CDR3 sequences, 15% to 20% occurring once. Germline V gene lookup returns CDR1 MNHNS and CDR2 SASEGT. Trimming stripped 7 bases from V and 1 base from J, with 13 bases between. The CDR3 consists of 14 residues. The sample also formed part of further work on T cells expressing NK-cell markers.

The sequencing input was PBMCs. This chain connects TRBV6-1 to TRBJ1-1; TRBD1 is a possible D gene (5 bases). The sequence was obtained from a young woman in good health. CDR3 nucleotide sequence: TGTGCCAGCACCGCTCCGAGGGGGAACACTGAAGCTTTCTTT. Encoded protein: CASTAPRGNTEAFF.